The source of this T cell receptor (beta chain) is a study of glioma-infiltrating T cells after dendritic cell vaccination. The CDR3 length is 17 residues. The germline CDR1 and CDR2 sequences are MDHEN and SYDVKM. With 2 bases removed from V and 5 bases from J, the gap between germline ends came to 21 bases. Up to about 2 ug genomic DNA was used for TCRB CDR3 amplification. The PCR used 60 V beta and 13 J beta primers. Assay used: immunoSEQ multiplex PCR; TCRdb lists only in-frame clones, some missing. The data contain roughly 47,000 clones, about 85% of them singletons. Specimen: blood, collected before dendritic cell vaccination. The receptor was derived from a human donor with glioblastoma. The J gene is TRBJ2-5, the V gene TRBV28; tentative D call: TRBD2 (7 bases). The CDR3 nucleotides read TGTGCCAGCAGTTTAGGAGGAGGGAGGGGGGGCAAGGAGACCCAGTACTTC. The encoded protein is CASSLGGGRGGKETQYF.